Below, one T cell receptor beta chain is given with its context. Antigen specificity is unknown. The CDR3 covers 15 residues. The germline V gene has CDR1 SGHVS and CDR2 FNYEAQ. V lost 3 bases to trimming and J lost 5 bases; unmatched junction nucleotides: 7. This entry belongs to a study of beta chain features in type 1 diabetes. Blood was drawn once from each donor into heparinised tubes. The draws averaged about 120 mL. Since all of the isolated RNA was reverse transcribed, expressed TCRB transcripts were what got sequenced. Sequencing was performed with immunoSEQ multiplex PCR; in TCRdb, only in-frame clones are kept and a portion is missing. Here the sample spans about 160,000 clones, 6.5% to 8.5% being singletons. Study conclusions and caveats: People with Type 1 diabetes carried modestly yet significantly shorter TCRB CDR3s in all four CD4+ subsets. The analysis here could not establish whether HLA type shapes TCRB rearrangement.

J is TRBJ1-2 and V is TRBV7-6; 9 bases are shared with TRBD1. What was sequenced was central memory CD4+ T cells from blood. This receptor was taken from a man between 18 and 35 years old with type 1 diabetes. The CDR3: CASSLDTGGGYGYTF. The CDR3 bases are TGTGCCAGCAGCTTGGACACAGGGGGCGGATATGGCTACACCTTC.